This entry concerns a single TCR beta chain. This entry is derived from a study of breast tumors, draining lymph nodes, adjacent tissues. Axillary draining lymph nodes of breast cancer patients supplied the node samples. MiXCR, run by TCRdb on the multiplex PCR reads, gives a single entry per CDR3 protein. Found here are approximately 170,000 distinct CDR3 sequences, 33% of them singletons; the top ten hold approximately 4.3%. The sequence came from a female donor with breast cancer. Some clones in this sample may be carry-over from other donors' samples. Specimen: axillary lymph node tissue.

CDR3 residues: CASSPGAPGREETQYF. CDR3 DNA: TGTGCCAGCAGCCCGGGGGCCCCGGGGCGGGAAGAGACCCAGTACTTC. V is TRBV5-6 and J is TRBJ2-5, with D possibly called TRBD1 or TRBD2 (6 bases each). The CDR3 sequence is 16 residues long. Germline CDR1 reads SGHDT; CDR2 reads YYEEEE. V was clipped by 4 bases and J by 3 bases, with 19 bases between them. Together with reference TRBV5-6 and TRBJ2-5, the CDR3 gives the full variable domain: DAGVTQSPTHLIKTRGQQVTLRCSPKSGHDTVSWYQQALGQGPQFIFQYYEEEERQRGNFPDRFSGHQFPNYSSELNVNALLLGDSALYLCASSPGAPGREETQYFGPGTRLLVL.